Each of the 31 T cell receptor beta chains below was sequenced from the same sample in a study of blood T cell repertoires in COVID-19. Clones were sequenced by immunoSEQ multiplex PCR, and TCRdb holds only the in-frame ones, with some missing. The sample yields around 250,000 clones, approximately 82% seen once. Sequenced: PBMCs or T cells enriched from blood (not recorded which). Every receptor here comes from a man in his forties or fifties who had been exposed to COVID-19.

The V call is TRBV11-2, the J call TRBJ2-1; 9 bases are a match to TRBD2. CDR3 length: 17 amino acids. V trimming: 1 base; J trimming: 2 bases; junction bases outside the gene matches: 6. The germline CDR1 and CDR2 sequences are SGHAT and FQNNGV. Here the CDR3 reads CASSLGGGGAPYNEQFF. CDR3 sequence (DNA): TGTGCCAGCAGCTTAGGCGGGGGGGGCGCCCCCTACAATGAGCAGTTCTTC.

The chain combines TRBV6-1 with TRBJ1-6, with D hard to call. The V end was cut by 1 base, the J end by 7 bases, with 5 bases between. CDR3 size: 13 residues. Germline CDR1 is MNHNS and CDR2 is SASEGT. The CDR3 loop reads CASSEERNSPLHF. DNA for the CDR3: TGTGCCAGCAGTGAAGAGAGGAATTCACCCCTCCACTTT.

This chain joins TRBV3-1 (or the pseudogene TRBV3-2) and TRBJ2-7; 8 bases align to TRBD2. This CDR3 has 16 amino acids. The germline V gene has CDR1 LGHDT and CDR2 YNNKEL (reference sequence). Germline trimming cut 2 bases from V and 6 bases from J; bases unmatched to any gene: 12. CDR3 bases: TGTGCCAGCAGCCAAAGTGATAGGCGGGAGGAATGCGAGCAGTACTTC. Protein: CASSQSDRREECEQYF.

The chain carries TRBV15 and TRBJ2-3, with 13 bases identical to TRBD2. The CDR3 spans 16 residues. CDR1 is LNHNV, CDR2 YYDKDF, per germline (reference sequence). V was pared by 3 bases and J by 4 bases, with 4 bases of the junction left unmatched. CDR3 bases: TGTGCCACCAGCAGGAGACTAGCGGGGGGCCCAGATACGCAGTATTTT. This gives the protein CATSRRLAGGPDTQYF.

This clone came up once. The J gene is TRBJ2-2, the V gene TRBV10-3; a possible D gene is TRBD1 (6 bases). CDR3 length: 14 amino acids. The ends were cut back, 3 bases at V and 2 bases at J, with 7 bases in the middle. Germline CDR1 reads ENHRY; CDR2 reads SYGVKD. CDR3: CAISEQGNTGELFF. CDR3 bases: TGTGCCATCAGTGAACAGGGAAACACCGGGGAGCTGTTTTTT.

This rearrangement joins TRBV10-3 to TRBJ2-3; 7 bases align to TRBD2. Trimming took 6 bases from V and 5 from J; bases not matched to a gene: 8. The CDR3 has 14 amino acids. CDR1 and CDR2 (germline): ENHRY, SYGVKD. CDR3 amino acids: CAIRAGRSGDTQYF. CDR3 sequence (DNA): TGTGCCATCAGGGCCGGGAGGTCGGGAGATACGCAGTATTTT.

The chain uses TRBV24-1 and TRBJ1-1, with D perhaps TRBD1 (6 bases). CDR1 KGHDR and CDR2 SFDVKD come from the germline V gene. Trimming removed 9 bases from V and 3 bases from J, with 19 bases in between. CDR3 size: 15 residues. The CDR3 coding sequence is TGTGCCACCCGACAGGCAGGGGCAGGGGACACTGAAGCTTTCTTT. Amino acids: CATRQAGAGDTEAFF.

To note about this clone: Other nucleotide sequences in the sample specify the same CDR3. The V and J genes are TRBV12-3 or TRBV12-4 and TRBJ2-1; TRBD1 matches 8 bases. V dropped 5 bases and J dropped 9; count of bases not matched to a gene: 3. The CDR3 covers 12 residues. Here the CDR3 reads CASSPGGGEQFF. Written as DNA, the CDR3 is TGTGCCAGCAGTCCAGGGGGCGGTGAGCAGTTCTTC.

The CDR3 coding sequence is TGTGCCACCGCGACAGGGGGGTCCTGGGCCCACATGAACACTGAAGCTTTCTTT. Residues: CATATGGSWAHMNTEAFF. This chain links TRBV19 with TRBJ1-1; 9 nucleotides line up with TRBD1. This CDR3 region has 18 residues. V trimming: 10 bases; J trimming: 0 bases; junction bases outside the gene matches: 18. Germline assignment: CDR1 LNHDA and CDR2 SQIVND (reference sequence).

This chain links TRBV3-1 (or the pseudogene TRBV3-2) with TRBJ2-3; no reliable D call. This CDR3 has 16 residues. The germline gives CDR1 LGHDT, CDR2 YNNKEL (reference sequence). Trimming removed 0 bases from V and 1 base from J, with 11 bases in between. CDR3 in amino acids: CASSQDEIARTDTQYF. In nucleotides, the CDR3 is TGTGCCAGCAGCCAAGATGAAATAGCCCGCACAGATACGCAGTATTTT.

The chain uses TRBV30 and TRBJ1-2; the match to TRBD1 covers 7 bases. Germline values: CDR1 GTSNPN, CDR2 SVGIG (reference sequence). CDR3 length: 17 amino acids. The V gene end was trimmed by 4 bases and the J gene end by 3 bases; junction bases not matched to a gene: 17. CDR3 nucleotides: TGTGCCTGGATTTTTTTCAGACAGGGTGAAATCGACTATGGCTACACCTTC. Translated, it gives CAWIFFRQGEIDYGYTF.

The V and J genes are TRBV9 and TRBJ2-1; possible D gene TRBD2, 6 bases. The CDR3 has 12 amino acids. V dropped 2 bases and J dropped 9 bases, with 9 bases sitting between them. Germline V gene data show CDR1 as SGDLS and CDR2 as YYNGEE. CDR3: CASSVRGIEQFF. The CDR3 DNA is TGTGCCAGCAGCGTCCGGGGGATTGAGCAGTTCTTC.

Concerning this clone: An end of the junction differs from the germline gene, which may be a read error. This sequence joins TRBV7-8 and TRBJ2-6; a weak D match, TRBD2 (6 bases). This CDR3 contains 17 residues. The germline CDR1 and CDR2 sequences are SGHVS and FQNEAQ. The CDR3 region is CAGSLPWGEAGANVLTF. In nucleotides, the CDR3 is TGTGCCGGCAGCTTACCATGGGGGGAGGCTGGGGCCAACGTCCTGACTTTC.

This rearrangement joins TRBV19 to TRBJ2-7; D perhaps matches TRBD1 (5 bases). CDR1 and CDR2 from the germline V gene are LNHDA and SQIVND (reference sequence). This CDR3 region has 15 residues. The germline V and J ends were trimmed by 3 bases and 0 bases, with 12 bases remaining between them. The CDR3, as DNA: TGTGCCAGTAGTATTGAACAGGCAAGCTCCTACGAGCAGTACTTC. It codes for CASSIEQASSYEQYF.

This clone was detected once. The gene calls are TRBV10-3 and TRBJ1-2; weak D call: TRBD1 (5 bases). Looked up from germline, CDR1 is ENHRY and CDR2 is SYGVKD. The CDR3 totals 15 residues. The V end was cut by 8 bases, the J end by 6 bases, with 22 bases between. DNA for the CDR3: TGTGCCATCTGGGACTTAGACACCTCGCTGCATGGCTACACCTTC. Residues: CAIWDLDTSLHGYTF.

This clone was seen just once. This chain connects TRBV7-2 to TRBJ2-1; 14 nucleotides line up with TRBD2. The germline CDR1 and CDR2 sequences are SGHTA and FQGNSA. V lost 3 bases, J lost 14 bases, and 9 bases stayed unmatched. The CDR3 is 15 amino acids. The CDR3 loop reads CASSFGTSGGTMEFF. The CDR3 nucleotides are TGTGCCAGCAGCTTTGGGACTAGCGGGGGTACTATGGAGTTCTTC.

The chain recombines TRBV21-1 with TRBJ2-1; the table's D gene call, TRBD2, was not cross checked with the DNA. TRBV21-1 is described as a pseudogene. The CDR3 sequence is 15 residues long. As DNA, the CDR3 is TGTGCCAGCAGCAAAGGGCGGGAGAATCCCAATGAGCAGTTCTTC. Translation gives CASSKGRENPNEQFF.

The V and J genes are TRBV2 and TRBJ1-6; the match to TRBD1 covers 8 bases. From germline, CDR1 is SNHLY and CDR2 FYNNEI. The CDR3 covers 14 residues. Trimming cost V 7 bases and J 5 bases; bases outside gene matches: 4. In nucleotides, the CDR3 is TGTGCCAGCAAGGTGACAGGGGATAATTCACCCCTCCACTTT. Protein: CASKVTGDNSPLHF.

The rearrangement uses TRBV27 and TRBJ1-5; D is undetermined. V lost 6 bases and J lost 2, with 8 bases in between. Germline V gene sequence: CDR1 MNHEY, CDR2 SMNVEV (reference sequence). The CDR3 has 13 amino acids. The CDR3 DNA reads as TGTGCCAGCAGATTTCGGGGCAATCAGCCCCAGCATTTT. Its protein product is CASRFRGNQPQHF.

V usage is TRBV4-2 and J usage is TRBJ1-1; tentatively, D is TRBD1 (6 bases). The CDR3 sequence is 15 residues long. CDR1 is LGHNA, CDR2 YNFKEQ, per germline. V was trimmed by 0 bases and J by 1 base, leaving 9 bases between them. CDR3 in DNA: TGTGCCAGCAGCCAAGAGACAGGATGGAACACTGAAGCTTTCTTT. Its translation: CASSQETGWNTEAFF.

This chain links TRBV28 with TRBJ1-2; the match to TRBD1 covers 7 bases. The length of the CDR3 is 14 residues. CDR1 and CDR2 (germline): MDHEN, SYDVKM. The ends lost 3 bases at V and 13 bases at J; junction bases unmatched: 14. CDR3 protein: CASSFRTGNPRATF. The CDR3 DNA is TGTGCCAGCAGTTTTCGGACAGGCAACCCCCGGGCCACCTTC.

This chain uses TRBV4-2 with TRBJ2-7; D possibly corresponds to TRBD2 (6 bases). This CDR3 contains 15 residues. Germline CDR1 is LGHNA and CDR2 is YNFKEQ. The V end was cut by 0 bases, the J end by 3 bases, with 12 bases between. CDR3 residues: CASSQDPGLGYEQYF. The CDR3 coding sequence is TGTGCCAGCAGCCAAGACCCGGGACTGGGCTACGAGCAGTACTTC.

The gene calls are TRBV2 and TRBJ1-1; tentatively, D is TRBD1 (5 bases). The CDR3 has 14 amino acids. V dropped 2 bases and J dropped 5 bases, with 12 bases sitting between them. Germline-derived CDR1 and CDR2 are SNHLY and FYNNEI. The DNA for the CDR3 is TGTGCCAGCAGTGAAAGAGGGCGGGGGACTGAAGCTTTCTTT. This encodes CASSERGRGTEAFF.

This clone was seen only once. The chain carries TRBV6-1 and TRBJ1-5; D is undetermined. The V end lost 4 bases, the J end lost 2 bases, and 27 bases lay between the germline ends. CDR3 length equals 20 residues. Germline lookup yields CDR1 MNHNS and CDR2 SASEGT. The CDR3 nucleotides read TGTGCCAGCAGTGGGGCAAGCAGGTTTGTTTCCCTCACCGGCAATCAGCCCCAGCATTTT. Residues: CASSGASRFVSLTGNQPQHF.

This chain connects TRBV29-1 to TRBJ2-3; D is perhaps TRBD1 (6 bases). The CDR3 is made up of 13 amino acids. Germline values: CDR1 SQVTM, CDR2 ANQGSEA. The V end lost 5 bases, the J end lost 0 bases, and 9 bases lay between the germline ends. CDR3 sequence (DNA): TGCAGCGTTAAGGGGGTTAGCACAGATACGCAGTATTTT. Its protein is CSVKGVSTDTQYF.

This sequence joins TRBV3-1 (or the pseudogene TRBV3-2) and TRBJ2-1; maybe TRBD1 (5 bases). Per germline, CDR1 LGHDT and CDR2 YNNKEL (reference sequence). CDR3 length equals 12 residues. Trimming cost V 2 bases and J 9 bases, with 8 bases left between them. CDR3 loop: CASSQQGGEQFF. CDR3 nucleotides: TGTGCCAGCAGCCAACAGGGTGGTGAGCAGTTCTTC.

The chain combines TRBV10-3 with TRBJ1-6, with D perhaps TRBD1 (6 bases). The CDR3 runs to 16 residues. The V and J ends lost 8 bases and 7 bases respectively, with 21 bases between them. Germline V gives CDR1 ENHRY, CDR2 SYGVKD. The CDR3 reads CAIRRQVGQRNSPLHF. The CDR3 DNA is TGTGCCATCCGACGGCAGGTAGGACAGAGAAATTCACCCCTCCACTTT.

The CDR3 loop is CASSLDYAQETQYF. Here the CDR3 DNA reads TGCGCCAGCAGCTTGGACTACGCCCAAGAGACCCAGTACTTC. The chain links TRBV5-1 to TRBJ2-5; D gene unclear. The ends were cut back, 0 bases at V and 1 base at J, with 7 bases in the middle. From germline, CDR1 is SGHRS and CDR2 YFSETQ. The length of the CDR3 is 14 residues.

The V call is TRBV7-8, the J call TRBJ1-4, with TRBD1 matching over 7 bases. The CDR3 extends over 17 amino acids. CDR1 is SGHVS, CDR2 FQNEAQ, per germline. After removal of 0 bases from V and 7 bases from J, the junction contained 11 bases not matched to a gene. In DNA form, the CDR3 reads TGTGCCAGCAGCTTAGCGAGGGGACAGCCATTTGGTGAAAAACTGTTTTTT. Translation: CASSLARGQPFGEKLFF. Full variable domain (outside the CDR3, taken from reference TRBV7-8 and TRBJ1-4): GAGVSQSPRYKVAKRGQDVALRCDPISGHVSLFWYQQALGQGPEFLTYFQNEAQLDKSGLPSDRFFAERPEGSVSTLKIQRTQQEDSAVYLCASSLARGQPFGEKLFFGSGTQLSVL.

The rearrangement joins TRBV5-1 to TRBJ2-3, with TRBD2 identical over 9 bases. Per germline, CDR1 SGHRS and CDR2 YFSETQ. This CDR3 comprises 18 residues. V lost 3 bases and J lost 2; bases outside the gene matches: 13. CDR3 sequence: CASSSIPPSGKYTDTQYF. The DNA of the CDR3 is TGCGCCAGCAGCTCCATCCCCCCTAGCGGGAAATACACAGATACGCAGTATTTT.

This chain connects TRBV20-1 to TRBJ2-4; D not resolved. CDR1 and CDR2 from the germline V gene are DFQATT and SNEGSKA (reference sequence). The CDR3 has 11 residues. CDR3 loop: CSAILTSIQYF. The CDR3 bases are TGCAGCGCCATCTTAACCAGCATTCAGTACTTC.